This T cell receptor (beta chain) was found in a study of early T cells in non-severe SARS-CoV-2 infection. Across the study: The study sequenced bulk RNA from unsorted whole blood, with chains unpaired.

Points from the study as a whole: Missing private and CD4 specificities, VDJdb matching favored anti-spike CD8 responses.

One entry per CDR3 protein, called by TCRdb with MiXCR from the 5' RACE reads. Of almost 65,000 distinct CDR3 sequences listed, roughly 5% are singletons. CDR1 and CDR2 from the germline V gene are SGHTA and FQGNSA. J gave up 0 bases and V 2 bases, and 5 bases lay outside the gene matches. The CDR3 spans 16 residues. In this sample, this clonotype turned up many times. Its antigen remains unknown. The chain uses TRBV7-2 and TRBJ2-3; 7 bases map to TRBD1. This clonotype originated in an adult who was a healthcare worker with PCR-confirmed SARS-CoV-2 infection or an uninfected control (not recorded which). Sequenced: whole blood. CDR3 in DNA: TGTGCCAGCAGCTTAAACAGGGGCCCGAGCACAGATACGCAGTATTTT. It codes for CASSLNRGPSTDTQYF.